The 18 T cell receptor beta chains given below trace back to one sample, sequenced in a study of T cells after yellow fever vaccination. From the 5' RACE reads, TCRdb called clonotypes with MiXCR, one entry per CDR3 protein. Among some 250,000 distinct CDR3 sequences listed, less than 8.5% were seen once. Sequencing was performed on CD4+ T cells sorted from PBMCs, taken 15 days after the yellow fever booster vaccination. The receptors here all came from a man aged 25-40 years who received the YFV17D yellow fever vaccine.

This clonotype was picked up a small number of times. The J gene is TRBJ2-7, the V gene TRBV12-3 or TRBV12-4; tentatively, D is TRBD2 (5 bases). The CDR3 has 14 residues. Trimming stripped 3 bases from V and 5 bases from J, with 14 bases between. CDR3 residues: CASSFGTRVDEQYF. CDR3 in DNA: TGTGCCAGCAGTTTTGGTACGCGGGTAGACGAGCAGTACTTC.

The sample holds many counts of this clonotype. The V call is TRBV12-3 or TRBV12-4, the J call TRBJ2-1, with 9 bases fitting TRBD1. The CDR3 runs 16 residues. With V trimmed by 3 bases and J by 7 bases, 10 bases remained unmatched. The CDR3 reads CASSFRSGTGRNEQFF. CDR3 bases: TGTGCCAGCAGTTTTCGATCCGGGACAGGGAGGAATGAGCAGTTCTTC.

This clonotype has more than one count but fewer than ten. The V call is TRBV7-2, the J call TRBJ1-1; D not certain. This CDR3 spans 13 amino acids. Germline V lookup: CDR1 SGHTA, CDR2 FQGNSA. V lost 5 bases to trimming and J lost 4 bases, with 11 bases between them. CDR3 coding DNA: TGTGCCAGCAGCGGCGGCGGGGTCACTGAAGCTTTCTTT. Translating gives CASSGGGVTEAFF.

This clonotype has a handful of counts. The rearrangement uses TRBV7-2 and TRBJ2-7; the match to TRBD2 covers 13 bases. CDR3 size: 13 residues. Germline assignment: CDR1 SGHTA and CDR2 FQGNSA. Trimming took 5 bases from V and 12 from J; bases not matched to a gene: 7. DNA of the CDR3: TGTGCCAGCAGCGTTACTAGCGGGAGGGCGGCGTACTTC. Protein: CASSVTSGRAAYF.

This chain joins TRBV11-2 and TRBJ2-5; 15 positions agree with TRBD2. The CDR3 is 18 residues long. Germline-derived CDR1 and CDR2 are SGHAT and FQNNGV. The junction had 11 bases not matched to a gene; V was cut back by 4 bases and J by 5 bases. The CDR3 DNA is TGTGCCAGCAGCTCCCTCCCCCCCGGGACTAGCGGGAGGGAGACCCAGTACTTC. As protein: CASSSLPPGTSGRETQYF.

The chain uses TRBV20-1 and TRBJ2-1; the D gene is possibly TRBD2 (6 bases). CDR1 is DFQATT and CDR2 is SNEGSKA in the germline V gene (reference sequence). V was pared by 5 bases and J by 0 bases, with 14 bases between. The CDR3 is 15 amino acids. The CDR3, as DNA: TGCAGTGCTCGACTAGGCATAAACTCCTACAATGAGCAGTTCTTC. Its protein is CSARLGINSYNEQFF.

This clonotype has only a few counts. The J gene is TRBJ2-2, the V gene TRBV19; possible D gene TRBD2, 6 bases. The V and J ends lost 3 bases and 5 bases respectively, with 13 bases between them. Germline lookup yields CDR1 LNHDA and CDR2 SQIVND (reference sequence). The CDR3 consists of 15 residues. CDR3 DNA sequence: TGTGCCAGTAGTATTAGGGAGGTACAAACCGGGGAGCTGTTTTTT. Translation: CASSIREVQTGELFF.

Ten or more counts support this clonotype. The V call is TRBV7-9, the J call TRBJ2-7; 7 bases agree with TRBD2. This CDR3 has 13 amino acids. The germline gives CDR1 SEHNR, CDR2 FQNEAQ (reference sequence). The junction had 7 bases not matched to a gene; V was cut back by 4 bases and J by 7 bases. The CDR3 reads CASSSLATGEQYF. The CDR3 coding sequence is TGTGCCAGCAGCTCACTAGCGACGGGGGAGCAGTACTTC.

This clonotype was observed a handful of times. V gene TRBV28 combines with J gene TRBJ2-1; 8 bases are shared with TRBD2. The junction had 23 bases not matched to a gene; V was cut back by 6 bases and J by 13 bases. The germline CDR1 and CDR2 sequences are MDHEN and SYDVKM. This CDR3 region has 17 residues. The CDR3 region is CASSQGTRGRLGPRQFF. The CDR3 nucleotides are TGTGCCAGCAGCCAGGGGACTCGCGGGAGGCTGGGCCCACGCCAGTTCTTC. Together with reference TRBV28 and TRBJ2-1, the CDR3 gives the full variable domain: DVKVTQSSRYLVKRTGEKVFLECVQDMDHENMFWYRQDPGLGLRLIYFSYDVKMKEKGDIPEGYSVSREKKERFSLILESASTNQTSMYLCASSQGTRGRLGPRQFFGPGTRLTVL.

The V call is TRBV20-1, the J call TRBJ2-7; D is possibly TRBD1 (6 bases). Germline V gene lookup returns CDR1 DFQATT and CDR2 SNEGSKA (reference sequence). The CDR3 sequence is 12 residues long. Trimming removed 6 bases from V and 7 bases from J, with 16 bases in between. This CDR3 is CSAPGQPGEQYF. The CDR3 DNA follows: TGCAGTGCCCCTGGACAGCCCGGGGAGCAGTACTTC.

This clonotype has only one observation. The CDR3 bases are TGTGCCAGCAGCCTGGGACTAGCGGGAGGGCCTGCCTACAATGAGCAGTTCTTC. As protein: CASSLGLAGGPAYNEQFF. The chain employs TRBV5-6 and TRBJ2-1, with 16 bases identical to TRBD2. V was pared by 4 bases and J by 2 bases, with 6 bases of the junction left unmatched. From germline, CDR1 is SGHDT and CDR2 YYEEEE. The CDR3 runs to 18 residues. The whole variable domain, remainder taken from reference TRBV5-6 and TRBJ2-1, is DAGVTQSPTHLIKTRGQQVTLRCSPKSGHDTVSWYQQALGQGPQFIFQYYEEEERQRGNFPDRFSGHQFPNYSSELNVNALLLGDSALYLCASSLGLAGGPAYNEQFFGPGTRLTVL.

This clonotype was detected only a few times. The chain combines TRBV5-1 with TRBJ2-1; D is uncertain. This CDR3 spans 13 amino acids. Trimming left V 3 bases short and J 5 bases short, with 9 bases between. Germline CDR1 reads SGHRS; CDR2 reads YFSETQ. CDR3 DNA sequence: TGCGCCAGCAGCTCTAACACTGACAATGAGCAGTTCTTC. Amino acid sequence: CASSSNTDNEQFF.

In DNA, the CDR3 is TGTGCCAGCAGTTACGTGGACCATGGGCAGTACTTC. Protein sequence: CASSYVDHGQYF. The V and J genes are TRBV6-2 or TRBV6-3 and TRBJ2-7; D is ambiguous. Looked up from germline, CDR1 is MNHEY and CDR2 is SVGEGT. Trimming left V 2 bases short and J 9 bases short, with 11 bases between. This CDR3 comprises 12 residues.

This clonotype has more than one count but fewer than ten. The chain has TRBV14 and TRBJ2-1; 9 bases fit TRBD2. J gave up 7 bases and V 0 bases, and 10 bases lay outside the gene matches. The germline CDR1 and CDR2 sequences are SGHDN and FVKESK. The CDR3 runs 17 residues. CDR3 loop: CASSQDTAGGPWNEQFF. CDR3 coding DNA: TGTGCCAGCAGCCAAGATACAGCGGGAGGCCCTTGGAATGAGCAGTTCTTC.

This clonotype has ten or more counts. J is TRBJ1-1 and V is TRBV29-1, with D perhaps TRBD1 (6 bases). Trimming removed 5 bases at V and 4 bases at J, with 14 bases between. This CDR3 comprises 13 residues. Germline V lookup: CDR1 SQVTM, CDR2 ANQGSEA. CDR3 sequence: CSVFGLGGTEAFF. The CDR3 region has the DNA TGCAGCGTTTTCGGATTAGGGGGCACTGAAGCTTTCTTT.

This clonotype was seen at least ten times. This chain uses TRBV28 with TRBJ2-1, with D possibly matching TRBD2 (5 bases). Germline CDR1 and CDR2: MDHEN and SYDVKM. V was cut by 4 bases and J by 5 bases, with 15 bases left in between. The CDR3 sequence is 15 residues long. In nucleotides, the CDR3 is TGTGCCAGCAGTTCTCCCTTGACTAAGAACAATGAGCAGTTCTTC. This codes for CASSSPLTKNNEQFF.

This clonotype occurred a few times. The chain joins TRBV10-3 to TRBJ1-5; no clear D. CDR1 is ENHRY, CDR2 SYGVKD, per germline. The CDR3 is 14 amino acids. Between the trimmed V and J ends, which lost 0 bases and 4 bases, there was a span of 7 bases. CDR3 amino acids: CAISESARNQPQHF. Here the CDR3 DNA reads TGTGCCATCAGTGAGTCTGCCCGGAATCAGCCCCAGCATTTT.

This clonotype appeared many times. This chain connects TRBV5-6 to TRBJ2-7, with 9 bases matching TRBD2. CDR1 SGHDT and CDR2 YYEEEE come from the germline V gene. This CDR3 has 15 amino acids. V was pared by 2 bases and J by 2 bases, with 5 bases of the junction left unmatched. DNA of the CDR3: TGTGCCAGCAGCTTCCGCGGGAGGGCCGCCTACGAGCAGTACTTC. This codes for CASSFRGRAAYEQYF.